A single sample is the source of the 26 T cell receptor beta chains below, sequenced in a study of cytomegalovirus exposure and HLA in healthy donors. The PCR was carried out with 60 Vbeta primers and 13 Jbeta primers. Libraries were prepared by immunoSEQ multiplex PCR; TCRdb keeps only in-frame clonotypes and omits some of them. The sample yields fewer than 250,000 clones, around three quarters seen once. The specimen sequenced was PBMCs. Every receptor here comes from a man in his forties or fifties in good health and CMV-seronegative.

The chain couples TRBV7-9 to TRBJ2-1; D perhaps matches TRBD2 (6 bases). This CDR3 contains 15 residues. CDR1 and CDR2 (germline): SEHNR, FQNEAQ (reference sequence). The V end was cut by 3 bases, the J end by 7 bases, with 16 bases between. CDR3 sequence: CASSFGSGSGNEQFF. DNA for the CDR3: TGTGCCAGCAGCTTCGGATCCGGGAGTGGGAATGAGCAGTTCTTC. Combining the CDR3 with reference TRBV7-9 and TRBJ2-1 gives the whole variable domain DTGVSQNPRHKITKRGQNVTFRCDPISEHNRLYWYRQTLGQGPEFLTYFQNEAQLEKSRLLSDRFSAERPKGSFSTLEIQRTEQGDSAMYLCASSFGSGSGNEQFFGPGTRLTVL.

CDR3 DNA: TGTGCCATCAGTGAGCCCACAGGGGGCCCATCGAACACTGAAGCTTTCTTT. The encoded protein is CAISEPTGGPSNTEAFF. The rearrangement uses TRBV10-3 and TRBJ1-1; TRBD1 matches 9 bases. The CDR3 runs to 17 residues. The V gene's germline CDR1 is ENHRY and CDR2 SYGVKD. V gave up 2 bases and J gave up 1 base; unmatched junction bases: 8.

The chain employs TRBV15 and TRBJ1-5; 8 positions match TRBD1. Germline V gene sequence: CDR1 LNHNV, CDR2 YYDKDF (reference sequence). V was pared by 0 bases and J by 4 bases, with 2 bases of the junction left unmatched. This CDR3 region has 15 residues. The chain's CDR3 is CATSREDRENQPQHF. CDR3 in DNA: TGTGCCACCAGCAGAGAGGACAGGGAGAATCAGCCCCAGCATTTT.

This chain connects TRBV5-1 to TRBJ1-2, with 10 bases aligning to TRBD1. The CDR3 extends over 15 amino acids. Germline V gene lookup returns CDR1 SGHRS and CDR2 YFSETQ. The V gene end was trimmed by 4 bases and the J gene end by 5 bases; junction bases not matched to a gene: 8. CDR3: CASSAYGQGGYGYTF. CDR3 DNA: TGCGCCAGCAGCGCCTACGGACAGGGGGGATATGGCTACACCTTC. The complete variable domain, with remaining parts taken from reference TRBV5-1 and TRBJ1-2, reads KAGVTQTPRYLIKTRGQQVTLSCSPISGHRSVSWYQQTPGQGLQFLFEYFSETQRNKGNFPGRFSGRQFSNSRSEMNVSTLELGDSALYLCASSAYGQGGYGYTFGSGTRLTVV.

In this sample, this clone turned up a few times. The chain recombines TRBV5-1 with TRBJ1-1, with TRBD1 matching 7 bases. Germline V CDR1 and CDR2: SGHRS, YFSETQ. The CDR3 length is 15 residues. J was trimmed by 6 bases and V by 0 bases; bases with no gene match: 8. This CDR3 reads CASSLGQGRDAEAFF. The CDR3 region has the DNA TGCGCCAGCAGCTTGGGACAGGGAAGAGATGCTGAAGCTTTCTTT.

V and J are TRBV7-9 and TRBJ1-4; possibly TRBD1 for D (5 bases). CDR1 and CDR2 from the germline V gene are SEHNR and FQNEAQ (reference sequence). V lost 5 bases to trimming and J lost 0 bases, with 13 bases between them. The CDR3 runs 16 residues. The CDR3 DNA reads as TGTGCCAGCAGCCAACCCGACAGCTCAACTAATGAAAAACTGTTTTTT. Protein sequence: CASSQPDSSTNEKLFF.

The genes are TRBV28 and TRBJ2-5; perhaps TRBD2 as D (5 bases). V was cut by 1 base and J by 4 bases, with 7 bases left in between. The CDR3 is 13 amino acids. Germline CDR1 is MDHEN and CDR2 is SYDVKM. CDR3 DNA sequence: TGTGCCAGCAGTTTATACGGAGGAGAGACCCAGTACTTC. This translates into CASSLYGGETQYF.

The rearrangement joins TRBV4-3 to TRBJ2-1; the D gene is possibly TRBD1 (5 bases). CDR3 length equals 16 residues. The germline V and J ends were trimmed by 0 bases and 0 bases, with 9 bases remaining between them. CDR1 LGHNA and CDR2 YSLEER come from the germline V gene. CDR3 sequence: CASSQEWGFSYNEQFF. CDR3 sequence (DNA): TGCGCCAGCAGCCAAGAATGGGGCTTCTCCTACAATGAGCAGTTCTTC.

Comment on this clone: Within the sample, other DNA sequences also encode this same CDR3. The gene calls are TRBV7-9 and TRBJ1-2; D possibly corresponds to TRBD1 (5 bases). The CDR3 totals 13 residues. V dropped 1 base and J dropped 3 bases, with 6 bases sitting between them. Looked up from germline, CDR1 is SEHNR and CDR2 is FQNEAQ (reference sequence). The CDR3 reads CASSLGGDYGYTF. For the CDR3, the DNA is TGTGCCAGCAGCTTAGGGGGGGACTATGGCTACACCTTC.

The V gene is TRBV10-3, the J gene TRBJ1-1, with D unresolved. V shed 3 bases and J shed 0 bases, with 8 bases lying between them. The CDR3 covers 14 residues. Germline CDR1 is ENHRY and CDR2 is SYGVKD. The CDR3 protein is CAISDNILNTEAFF. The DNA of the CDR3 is TGTGCCATCAGTGATAACATCTTGAACACTGAAGCTTTCTTT.

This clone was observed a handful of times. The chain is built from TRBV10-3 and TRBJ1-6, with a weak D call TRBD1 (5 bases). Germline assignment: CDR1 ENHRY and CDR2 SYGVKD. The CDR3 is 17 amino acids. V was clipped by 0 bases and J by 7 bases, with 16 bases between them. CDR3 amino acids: CAISESIGDPLNSPLHF. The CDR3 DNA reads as TGTGCCATCAGTGAGTCGATAGGGGATCCCTTAAATTCACCCCTCCACTTT.

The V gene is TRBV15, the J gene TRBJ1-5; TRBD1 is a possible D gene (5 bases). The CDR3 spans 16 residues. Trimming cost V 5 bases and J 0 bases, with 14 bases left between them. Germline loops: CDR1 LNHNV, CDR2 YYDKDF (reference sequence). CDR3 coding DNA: TGTGCCACCAGCGGTTCTGACAGATTTAGCAATCAGCCCCAGCATTTT. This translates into CATSGSDRFSNQPQHF.

CDR3 amino acids: CASSLDRGSEQYF. The CDR3 DNA follows: TGTGCCAGCAGCCTGGACAGGGGGTCCGAGCAGTACTTC. This chain connects TRBV7-2 to TRBJ2-7; 10 nucleotides align to TRBD1. CDR3 length equals 13 residues. CDR1 and CDR2 (germline): SGHTA, FQGNSA. The junction had 4 bases not matched to a gene; V was cut back by 5 bases and J by 6 bases. The entire variable domain, with the rest obtained from reference TRBV7-2 and TRBJ2-7, is as follows: GAGVSQSPSNKVTEKGKDVELRCDPISGHTALYWYRQSLGQGLEFLIYFQGNSAPDKSGLPSDRFSAERTGGSVSTLTIQRTQQEDSAVYLCASSLDRGSEQYFGPGTRLTVT.

CDR3 sequence (DNA): TGCGCCAGCAGCCAAGGACTTTCGCAGCCCCAGCATTTT. As protein: CASSQGLSQPQHF. This sequence joins TRBV4-1 and TRBJ1-5; D is unresolved. The V end lost 1 base, the J end lost 7 bases, and 8 bases lay between the germline ends. Germline values: CDR1 MGHRA, CDR2 YSYEKL. The CDR3 is 13 residues long.

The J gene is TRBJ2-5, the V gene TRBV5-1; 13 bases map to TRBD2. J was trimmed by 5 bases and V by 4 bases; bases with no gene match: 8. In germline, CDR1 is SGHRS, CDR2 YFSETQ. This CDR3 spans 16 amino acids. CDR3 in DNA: TGCGCCAGCAGCCCAGGACTAGCGGGAGCGAGGGAGACCCAGTACTTC. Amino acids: CASSPGLAGARETQYF.

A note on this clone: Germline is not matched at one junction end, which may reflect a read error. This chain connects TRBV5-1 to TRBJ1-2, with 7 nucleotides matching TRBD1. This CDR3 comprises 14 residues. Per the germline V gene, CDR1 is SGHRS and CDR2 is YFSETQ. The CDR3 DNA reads TGCGCCAGCAGCTTGACAGGGGATAACTATGGCTGCACCTTC. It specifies CASSLTGDNYGCTF. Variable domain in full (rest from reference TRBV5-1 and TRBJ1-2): KAGVTQTPRYLIKTRGQQVTLSCSPISGHRSVSWYQQTPGQGLQFLFEYFSETQRNKGNFPGRFSGRQFSNSRSEMNVSTLELGDSALYLCASSLTGDNYGCTFGSGTRLTVV.

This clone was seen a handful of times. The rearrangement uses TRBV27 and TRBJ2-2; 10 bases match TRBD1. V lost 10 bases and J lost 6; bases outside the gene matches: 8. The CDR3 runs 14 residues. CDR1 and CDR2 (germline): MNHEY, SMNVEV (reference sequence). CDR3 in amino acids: CATRGTGAAGELFF. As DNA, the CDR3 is TGTGCCACCAGAGGGACAGGGGCGGCCGGGGAGCTGTTTTTT.

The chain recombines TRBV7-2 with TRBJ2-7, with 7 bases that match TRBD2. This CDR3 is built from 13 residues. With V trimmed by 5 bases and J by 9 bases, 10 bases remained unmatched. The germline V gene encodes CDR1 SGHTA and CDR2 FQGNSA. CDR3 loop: CASSNQRGLGQYF. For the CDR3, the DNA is TGTGCCAGCAGCAACCAGCGGGGCTTAGGGCAGTACTTC. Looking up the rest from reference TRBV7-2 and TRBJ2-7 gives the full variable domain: GAGVSQSPSNKVTEKGKDVELRCDPISGHTALYWYRQSLGQGLEFLIYFQGNSAPDKSGLPSDRFSAERTGGSVSTLTIQRTQQEDSAVYLCASSNQRGLGQYFGPGTRLTVT.

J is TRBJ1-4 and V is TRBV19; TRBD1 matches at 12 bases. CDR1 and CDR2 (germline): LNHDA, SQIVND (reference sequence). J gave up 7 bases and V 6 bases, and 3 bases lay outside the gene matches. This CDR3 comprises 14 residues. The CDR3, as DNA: TGTGCCAGTAGAGGGACAGGGGGCGTTGAAAAACTGTTTTTT. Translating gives CASRGTGGVEKLFF.

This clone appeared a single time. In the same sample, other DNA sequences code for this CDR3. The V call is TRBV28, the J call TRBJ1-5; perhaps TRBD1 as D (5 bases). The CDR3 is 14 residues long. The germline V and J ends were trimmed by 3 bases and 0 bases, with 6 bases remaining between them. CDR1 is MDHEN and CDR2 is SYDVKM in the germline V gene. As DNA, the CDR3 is TGTGCCAGCAGTTTGGGGGGTAGCAATCAGCCCCAGCATTTT. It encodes CASSLGGSNQPQHF.

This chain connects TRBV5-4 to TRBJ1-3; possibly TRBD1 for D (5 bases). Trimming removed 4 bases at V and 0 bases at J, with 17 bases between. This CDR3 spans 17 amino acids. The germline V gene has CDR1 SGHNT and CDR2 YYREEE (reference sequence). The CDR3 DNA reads TGTGCCAGCAGCCCCCGTCCCGACAGTCGCTCTGGAAACACCATATATTTT. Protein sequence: CASSPRPDSRSGNTIYF.

For the CDR3, the DNA is TGTGCCAGCAGCTTGTGGCGGCAGAACAATCAGCCCCAGCATTTT. Its protein is CASSLWRQNNQPQHF. The genes are TRBV5-6 and TRBJ1-5; the D is unclear. The CDR3 has 15 amino acids. V lost 1 base, J lost 3 bases, and 11 bases lay in between. Germline values: CDR1 SGHDT, CDR2 YYEEEE.

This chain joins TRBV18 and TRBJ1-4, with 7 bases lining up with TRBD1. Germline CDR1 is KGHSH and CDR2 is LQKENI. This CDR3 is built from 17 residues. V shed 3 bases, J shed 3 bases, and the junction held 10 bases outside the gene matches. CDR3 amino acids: CASSPFVGDRPNEKLFF. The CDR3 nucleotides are TGTGCCAGCTCACCCTTCGTCGGGGACAGACCTAATGAAAAACTGTTTTTT.

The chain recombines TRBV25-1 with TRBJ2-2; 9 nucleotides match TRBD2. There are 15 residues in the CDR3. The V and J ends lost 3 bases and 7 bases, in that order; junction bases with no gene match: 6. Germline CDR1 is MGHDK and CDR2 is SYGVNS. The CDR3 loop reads CASSEPGLAVGELFF. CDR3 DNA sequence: TGTGCCAGCAGTGAGCCGGGACTAGCCGTCGGGGAGCTGTTTTTT.

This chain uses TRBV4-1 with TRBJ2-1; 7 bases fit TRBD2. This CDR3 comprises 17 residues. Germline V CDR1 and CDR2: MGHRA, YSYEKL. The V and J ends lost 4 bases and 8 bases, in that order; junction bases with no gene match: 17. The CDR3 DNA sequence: TGCGCCAGCAGCCTGGGTGAGCGGGGCCACGGCGGAGATGAGCAGTTCTTC. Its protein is CASSLGERGHGGDEQFF.

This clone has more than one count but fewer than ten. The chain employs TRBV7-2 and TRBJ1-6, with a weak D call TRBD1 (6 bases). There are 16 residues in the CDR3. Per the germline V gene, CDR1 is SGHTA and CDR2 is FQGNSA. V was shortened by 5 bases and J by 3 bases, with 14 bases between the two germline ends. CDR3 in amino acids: CASSPLGAFYNSPLHF. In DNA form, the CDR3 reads TGTGCCAGCAGCCCGTTGGGGGCCTTCTATAATTCACCCCTCCACTTT.